Following are 27 T cell receptor beta chains from one sample sequenced in a study of preoperative IRX-2 immunotherapy in early breast cancer. Treatment given: preoperative locoregional IRX-2 cytokine immunotherapy. Produced via immunoSEQ multiplex PCR; TCRdb's table is partial and in-frame only. In the table there are fewer than 40,000 clones, 85% to 90% of which are singletons. The sequencing used tumor tissue, collected after IRX-2 immunotherapy. These TCRs come from a human donor with breast cancer.

This clone was seen only a few times. V and J are TRBV25-1 and TRBJ2-5; TRBD2 matches 9 bases. Unmatched junction bases numbered 1, after V lost 3 bases and J lost 2 bases. Germline V CDR1 and CDR2: MGHDK, SYGVNS. CDR3 size: 14 residues. CDR3 region: CASSEGLAQETQYF. Written as DNA, the CDR3 is TGTGCCAGCAGTGAGGGACTAGCACAAGAGACCCAGTACTTC.

The genes are TRBV19 and TRBJ2-2, with TRBD1 as a possible D gene (6 bases). The CDR3 is 15 residues long. V lost 4 bases, J lost 6 bases, and 15 bases lay in between. Germline loops: CDR1 LNHDA, CDR2 SQIVND (reference sequence). CDR3 amino acids: CASSTGQGGAGELFF. CDR3 nucleotides: TGTGCCAGTAGTACGGGACAAGGTGGGGCCGGGGAGCTGTTTTTT.

The chain has TRBV28 and TRBJ2-1, with a possible D match to TRBD2 (5 bases). With 2 bases removed from V and 15 bases from J, the gap between germline ends came to 14 bases. The germline V gene encodes CDR1 MDHEN and CDR2 SYDVKM. This CDR3 comprises 12 residues. CDR3 bases: TGTGCCAGCAGTTTACCCCGGAGGCGTGCGTTCTTC. Translated, it gives CASSLPRRRAFF.

The V gene is TRBV23-1, the J gene TRBJ1-1; D might be TRBD1 (5 bases). TRBV23-1 counts as an open reading frame of uncertain function. There are 15 residues in the CDR3. Trimming removed 6 bases at V and 0 bases at J, with 14 bases between. The CDR3 DNA sequence: TGCGCCAGCAGCCGCGGGGACGGCCTGAACACTGAAGCTTTCTTT. Translation: CASSRGDGLNTEAFF.

This chain links TRBV6-8 with TRBJ2-7; 12 positions agree with TRBD1. The CDR3 loop spans 17 amino acids. Trimming at V came to 8 bases and at J to 5 bases, leaving 16 bases not matched to a gene. CDR1 and CDR2 (germline): MNHGY, SAAAGT. The CDR3 sequence is CASSKTGRDRGLNEQYF. CDR3 coding DNA: TGTGCCAGCTCAAAAACAGGCAGGGACAGGGGGCTGAACGAGCAGTACTTC.

The V call is TRBV11-3, the J call TRBJ1-2, with D uncertain. The ends were cut back, 5 bases at V and 6 bases at J, with 19 bases in the middle. CDR3 size: 15 residues. Germline V gene sequence: CDR1 SGHNT, CDR2 YENEEA. The CDR3 DNA follows: TGTGCCAGCAGCGTCGCCGGGCCTTATGGCCATGGCTACACCTTC. Its protein is CASSVAGPYGHGYTF.

V is TRBV19 and J is TRBJ1-5; maybe TRBD1 (6 bases). V gave up 6 bases and J gave up 0 bases, with 15 bases separating them. The CDR3 totals 16 residues. CDR1 is LNHDA and CDR2 is SQIVND in the germline V gene (reference sequence). Written as DNA, the CDR3 is TGTGCCAGTAGGGATCTCGGGACATTTAGCAATCAGCCCCAGCATTTT. It is translated as CASRDLGTFSNQPQHF.

The chain employs TRBV18 and TRBJ1-3; no clear D gene. The germline CDR1 and CDR2 sequences are KGHSH and LQKENI. This CDR3 has 15 amino acids. V gave up 8 bases and J gave up 0 bases, with 14 bases separating them. The DNA of the CDR3 is TGTGCCAGCACCCACAGCCAGAGCTCTGGAAACACCATATATTTT. Translating gives CASTHSQSSGNTIYF.

This clone was recorded once. The chain couples TRBV23-1 to TRBJ1-1; no reliable D call. TRBV23-1 is an ORF; its function is uncertain. CDR3 length: 13 residues. V lost 6 bases and J lost 2, with 10 bases in between. CDR3 loop: CASSQVGNTEAFF. CDR3 nucleotide sequence: TGCGCCAGCAGCCAAGTCGGTAACACTGAAGCTTTCTTT.

This clone occurred once. This sequence joins TRBV19 and TRBJ1-5, with D possibly TRBD1 on 6 matching bases. This CDR3 comprises 16 residues. Germline-derived CDR1 and CDR2 are LNHDA and SQIVND (reference sequence). V gave up 5 bases and J gave up 4 bases, with 18 bases separating them. In nucleotides, the CDR3 is TGTGCCAGTAGTCCTCAGGGGTGGGTTCAAAATCAGCCCCAGCATTTT. As protein: CASSPQGWVQNQPQHF.

This rearrangement joins TRBV12-5 to TRBJ2-3; perhaps TRBD2 as D (6 bases). The germline CDR1 and CDR2 sequences are LGHNT and FRNRAP. The CDR3 is 15 amino acids. CDR3 coding DNA: TGTGCCAGCCTTAGACTAGAAACCTTCACAGATACGCAGTATTTT. It yields the protein CASLRLETFTDTQYF. Together with reference TRBV12-5 and TRBJ2-3, the CDR3 gives the full variable domain: DARVTQTPRHKVTEMGQEVTMRCQPILGHNTVFWYRQTMMQGLELLAYFRNRAPLDDSGMPKDRFSAEMPDATLATLKIQPSEPRDSAVYFCASLRLETFTDTQYFGPGTRLTVL.

J is TRBJ1-4 and V is TRBV23-1; 7 bases fit TRBD1. TRBV23-1 carries the ORF label, with uncertain function. J was trimmed by 5 bases and V by 6 bases; bases with no gene match: 6. The CDR3 covers 14 residues. The CDR3 sequence is CASSIGQENEKLFF. The CDR3 region has the DNA TGCGCCAGCAGCATCGGACAGGAAAATGAAAAACTGTTTTTT.

The gene calls are TRBV18 and TRBJ2-2; D might be TRBD2 (5 bases). Trimming removed 2 bases at V and 1 base at J, with 11 bases between. The CDR3 runs to 16 residues. Germline assignment: CDR1 KGHSH and CDR2 LQKENI. The CDR3 region is CASSPNVARNTGELFF. In DNA, the CDR3 is TGTGCCAGCTCACCAAACGTAGCGCGGAACACCGGGGAGCTGTTTTTT.

This clone was found a few times. The chain recombines TRBV12-5 with TRBJ2-3; tentatively, D is TRBD2 (5 bases). CDR3 length equals 16 residues. Germline CDR1 LGHNT, CDR2 FRNRAP. V dropped 0 bases and J dropped 5 bases, with 15 bases sitting between them. CDR3 nucleotide sequence: TGTGCTAGTGGTTTGGTAGGGCGGGCATTCGGAGATACGCAGTATTTT. This codes for CASGLVGRAFGDTQYF.

The rearrangement uses TRBV12-5 and TRBJ2-7; TRBD1 agrees at 7 bases. Per the germline V gene, CDR1 is LGHNT and CDR2 is FRNRAP. CDR3 length: 16 amino acids. V shed 0 bases and J 1 base; nucleotides not matched to a gene: 6. The CDR3 is CASGLVLGTESYEQYF. The CDR3 DNA reads as TGTGCTAGTGGTTTGGTACTCGGGACAGAATCCTACGAGCAGTACTTC. Full variable domain (missing parts from reference TRBV12-5 and TRBJ2-7): DARVTQTPRHKVTEMGQEVTMRCQPILGHNTVFWYRQTMMQGLELLAYFRNRAPLDDSGMPKDRFSAEMPDATLATLKIQPSEPRDSAVYFCASGLVLGTESYEQYFGPGTRLTVT.

The chain has TRBV14 and TRBJ1-1; tentative D call: TRBD1 (5 bases). Between the trimmed V and J ends, which lost 4 bases and 0 bases, there was a span of 15 bases. This CDR3 has 16 residues. Germline CDR1 and CDR2: SGHDN and FVKESK. The CDR3 sequence is CASSPFIGTVNTEAFF. The DNA of the CDR3 is TGTGCCAGCAGCCCTTTTATCGGGACGGTGAACACTGAAGCTTTCTTT.

The CDR3 sequence is CASSEANPWDPQFF. The DNA of the CDR3 is TGTGCCAGCAGTGAAGCGAATCCGTGGGACCCCCAGTTCTTC. The V and J genes are TRBV6-1 and TRBJ2-1; either TRBD1 or TRBD2 may fit D (5 bases each). CDR3 length: 14 amino acids. Per germline, CDR1 MNHNS and CDR2 SASEGT. Trimming removed 0 bases from V and 13 bases from J, with 16 bases in between.

The rearrangement links TRBV6-8 to TRBJ1-5; D is possibly TRBD1 (6 bases). The CDR3 is made up of 14 amino acids. Trimming took off 4 bases at V and 9 bases at J, with 16 bases between the two ends. The germline V gene has CDR1 MNHGY and CDR2 SAAAGT. In nucleotides, the CDR3 is TGTGCCAGCAGTTTCCCGGACAGTCTTCGGCCCCAGCATTTT. Amino acid sequence: CASSFPDSLRPQHF.

This clone was detected only once. The chain uses TRBV1 and TRBJ2-3; the table gives TRBD1 as D, unverified against the DNA. TRBV1 is noted as a pseudogene. This CDR3 has 16 amino acids. CDR3 in amino acids: CASSQDPQGLADTQYF. For the CDR3, the DNA is TGCGCCAGCAGCCAAGATCCTCAGGGTTTGGCAGATACGCAGTATTTT.

The rearrangement uses TRBV19 and TRBJ2-3; 14 bases line up with TRBD2. With V trimmed by 5 bases and J by 7 bases, 8 bases remained unmatched. Per germline, CDR1 LNHDA and CDR2 SQIVND (reference sequence). The CDR3 runs 16 residues. Written as DNA, the CDR3 is TGTGCCAGTAGTTTATCCGGGACTAGCGGGGGCTATACGCAGTATTTT. Its protein product is CASSLSGTSGGYTQYF. The whole variable domain, remainder taken from reference TRBV19 and TRBJ2-3, is DGGITQSPKYLFRKEGQNVTLSCEQNLNHDAMYWYRQDPGQGLRLIYYSQIVNDFQKGDIAEGYSVSREKKESFPLTVTSAQKNPTAFYLCASSLSGTSGGYTQYFGPGTRLTVL.

This clone came up a few times. This chain uses TRBV14 with TRBJ1-4; TRBD1 agrees at 8 bases. Looked up from germline, CDR1 is SGHDN and CDR2 is FVKESK. The length of the CDR3 is 14 residues. Trimming at V came to 4 bases and at J to 5 bases, leaving 3 bases not matched to a gene. The CDR3 nucleotides are TGTGCCAGCAGCCTTACAGGGGGGAATGAAAAACTGTTTTTT. Translating it yields CASSLTGGNEKLFF.

This sequence joins TRBV5-1 and TRBJ2-1; the match to TRBD2 covers 13 bases. This CDR3 has 17 residues. Germline lookup yields CDR1 SGHRS and CDR2 YFSETQ. V was pared by 4 bases and J by 4 bases, with 8 bases of the junction left unmatched. The chain's CDR3 is CASSGRKTSGGYNEQFF. The CDR3 nucleotides are TGCGCCAGCAGCGGCAGAAAGACTAGCGGGGGGTACAATGAGCAGTTCTTC.

V usage is TRBV6-8 and J usage is TRBJ1-1; weak D call: TRBD1 (6 bases). CDR3 length equals 14 residues. In germline, CDR1 is MNHGY, CDR2 SAAAGT. With 4 bases removed from V and 0 bases from J, the gap between germline ends came to 9 bases. The CDR3 nucleotides read TGTGCCAGCAGTTCCACAGGGATGAACACTGAAGCTTTCTTT. As protein: CASSSTGMNTEAFF.

The rearrangement links TRBV11-3 to TRBJ2-3, with D maybe TRBD2 (6 bases). This CDR3 is 17 amino acids long. Trimming removed 2 bases from V and 2 bases from J, with 17 bases in between. CDR1 and CDR2 from the germline V gene are SGHNT and YENEEA. The CDR3 sequence is CASSLSGSGGVTDTQYF. Written as DNA, the CDR3 is TGTGCCAGCAGCTTATCTGGTAGCGGCGGCGTCACAGATACGCAGTATTTT.

About this clone: One end of the junction is discordant with germline, which a read error may explain. V and J are TRBV6-8 and TRBJ2-2; 9 bases fit TRBD1. Germline-derived CDR1 and CDR2 are MNHGY and SAAAGT. The CDR3 length is 16 residues. The CDR3 loop reads CASSDSGQGNTGELFF. Here the CDR3 DNA reads TGTGCCAGCAGTGACTCGGGACAGGGGAACACCGGGGAGCTGTTTTTT.

V usage is TRBV6-8 and J usage is TRBJ2-4, with D possibly matching TRBD2 (6 bases). CDR3 size: 15 residues. Germline CDR1 MNHGY, CDR2 SAAAGT. Trimming took off 6 bases at V and 0 bases at J, with 12 bases between the two ends. CDR3 amino acids: CASSGGSLAKNIQYF. For the CDR3, the DNA is TGTGCCAGCAGCGGGGGTTCTCTAGCCAAAAACATTCAGTACTTC.

The V gene is TRBV7-7, the J gene TRBJ2-4; 7 bases are shared with TRBD2. The V and J ends lost 3 bases and 0 bases, in that order; junction bases with no gene match: 5. CDR1 is SSHAT, CDR2 FNYEAQ, per germline (reference sequence). CDR3 length equals 16 residues. Written as DNA, the CDR3 is TGTGCCAGCAGCTTGGGGGGGAAACTAGCCAAAAACATTCAGTACTTC. It codes for CASSLGGKLAKNIQYF.